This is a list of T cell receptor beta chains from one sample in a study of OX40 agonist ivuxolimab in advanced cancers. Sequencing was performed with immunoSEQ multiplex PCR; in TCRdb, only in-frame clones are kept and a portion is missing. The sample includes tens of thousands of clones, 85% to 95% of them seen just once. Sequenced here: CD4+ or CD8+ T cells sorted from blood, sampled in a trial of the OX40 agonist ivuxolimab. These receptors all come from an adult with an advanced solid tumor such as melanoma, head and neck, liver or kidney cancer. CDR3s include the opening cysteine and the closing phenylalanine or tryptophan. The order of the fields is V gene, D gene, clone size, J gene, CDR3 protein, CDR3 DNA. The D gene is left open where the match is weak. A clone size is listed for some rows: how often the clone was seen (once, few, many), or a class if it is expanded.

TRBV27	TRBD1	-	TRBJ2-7	CASSIQGPSISYEQYF	TGTGCCAGCAGCATACAGGGGCCATCAATCTCCTACGAGCAGTACTTC
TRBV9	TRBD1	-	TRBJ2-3	CASSLQGGLDTQYF	TGTGCCAGCAGCTTACAGGGGGGCTTGGATACGCAGTATTTT
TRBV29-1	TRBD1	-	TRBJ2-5	CSAEGQGPETQYF	TGCAGCGCCGAAGGACAGGGCCCGGAGACCCAGTACTTC
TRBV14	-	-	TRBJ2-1	CASSQVSAGREQFF	TGTGCCAGCAGCCAAGTATCGGCAGGGCGGGAGCAGTTCTTC
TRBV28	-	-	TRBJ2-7	CASSDSPYEQYF	TGTGCCAGCAGCGACAGCCCCTACGAGCAGTACTTC
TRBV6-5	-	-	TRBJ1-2	CASSYSEAYGYTF	TGTGCCAGCAGTTATTCAGAAGCCTATGGCTACACCTTC
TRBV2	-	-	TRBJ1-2	CASSANYGYTF	TGTGCCAGCAGTGCCAACTATGGCTACACCTTC
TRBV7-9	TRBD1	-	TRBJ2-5	CASSRDRGQETQYF	TGTGCCAGCAGCCGGGACAGGGGCCAAGAGACCCAGTACTTC
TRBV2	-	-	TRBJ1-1	CASSEGIAGDTEAFF	TGTGCCAGCAGTGAAGGAATCGCAGGCGACACTGAAGCTTTCTTT
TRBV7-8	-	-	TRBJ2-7	CASSLENYEQYF	TGTGCCAGCAGCTTAGAGAATTACGAGCAGTACTTC
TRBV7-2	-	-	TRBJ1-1	CASSLGRNTEAFF	TGTGCCAGCAGCTTAGGAAGGAACACTGAAGCTTTCTTT
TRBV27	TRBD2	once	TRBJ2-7	CASSTSPSGSYEQYF	TGTGCCAGCAGTACGTCACCTAGCGGGAGTTACGAGCAGTACTTC
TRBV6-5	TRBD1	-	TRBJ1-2	CASSFSTGVEYGYTF	TGTGCCAGCAGCTTCTCCACAGGGGTTGAATATGGCTACACCTTC
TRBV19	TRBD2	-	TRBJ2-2	CASSITSAGIGAGELFF	TGTGCCAGTAGTATAACTAGCGCGGGAATAGGGGCCGGGGAGCTGTTTTTT
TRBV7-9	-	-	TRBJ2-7	CASSFFESRGSYEQYF	TGTGCCAGCAGCTTTTTTGAGAGTCGGGGCTCCTACGAGCAGTACTTC
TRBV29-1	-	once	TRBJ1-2	CSVLFGTTYGYTF	TGCAGCGTTCTCTTTGGGACCACCTATGGCTACACCTTC
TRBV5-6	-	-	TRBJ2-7	CASSLTYEQYF	TGTGCCAGCAGCCTCACCTACGAGCAGTACTTC
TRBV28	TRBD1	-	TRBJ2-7	CASSARDSDYYEQYF	TGTGCCAGCAGTGCCCGGGACAGCGACTACTACGAGCAGTACTTC
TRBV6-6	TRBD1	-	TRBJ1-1	CASSPGGALEAFF	TGTGCCAGCAGTCCAGGGGGCGCACTCGAAGCTTTCTTT
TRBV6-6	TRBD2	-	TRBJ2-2	CASSWTSGATGELFF	TGTGCCAGCAGCTGGACTAGCGGGGCGACCGGGGAGCTGTTTTTT
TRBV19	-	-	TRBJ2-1	CASSIGSYNEQFF	TGTGCCAGTAGTATCGGTAGCTACAATGAGCAGTTCTTC
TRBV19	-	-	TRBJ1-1	CASSIGGLITEAFF	TGTGCCAGTAGTATAGGAGGCTTAATCACTGAAGCTTTCTTT
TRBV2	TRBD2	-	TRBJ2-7	CASRGEGSYEQYF	TGTGCCAGCAGAGGGGAGGGATCCTACGAGCAGTACTTC
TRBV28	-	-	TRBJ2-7	CASSLNDSPYEQYF	TGTGCCAGCAGTTTAAACGACAGCCCCTACGAGCAGTACTTC
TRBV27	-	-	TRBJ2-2	CASSLSSPGHTGELFF	TGTGCCAGCAGTTTATCGAGCCCTGGACACACCGGGGAGCTGTTTTTT
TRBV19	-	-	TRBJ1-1	CASGVGVLTEAFF	TGTGCCAGCGGTGTCGGGGTATTGACTGAAGCTTTCTTT
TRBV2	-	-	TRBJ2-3	CASSTQPTETSTDTQYF	TGTGCCAGCAGTACTCAGCCGACAGAAACTAGCACAGATACGCAGTATTTT
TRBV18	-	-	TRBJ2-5	CASSPPNGHGETQYF	TGTGCCAGCTCACCACCCAACGGCCATGGAGAGACCCAGTACTTC